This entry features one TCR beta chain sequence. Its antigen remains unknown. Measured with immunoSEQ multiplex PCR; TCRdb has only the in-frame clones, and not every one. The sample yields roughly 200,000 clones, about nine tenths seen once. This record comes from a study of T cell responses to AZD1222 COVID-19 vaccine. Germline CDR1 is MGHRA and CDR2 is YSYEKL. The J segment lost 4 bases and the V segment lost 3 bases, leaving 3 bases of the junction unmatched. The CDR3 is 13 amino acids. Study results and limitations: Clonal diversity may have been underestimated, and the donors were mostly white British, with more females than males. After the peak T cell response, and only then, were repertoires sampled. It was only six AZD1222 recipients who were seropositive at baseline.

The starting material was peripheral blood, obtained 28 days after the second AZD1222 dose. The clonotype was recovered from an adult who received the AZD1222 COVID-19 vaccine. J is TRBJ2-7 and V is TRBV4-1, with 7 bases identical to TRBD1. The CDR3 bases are TGCGCCAGCAGCCACAGACAGGGATACGAGCAGTACTTC. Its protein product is CASSHRQGYEQYF.